The clone carrying this T cell receptor (beta chain) was found a few times. These data originate in a study of CD8 T cells in ankylosing spondylitis. With 4 bases clipped from V and 2 bases from J, the junction kept 6 bases outside the gene matches. This CDR3 has 14 amino acids. Per the germline V gene, CDR1 is SGHRS and CDR2 is YFSETQ. TCRdb called the 5' RACE reads again in MiXCR, with one record for every CDR3 protein. This table holds around 340,000 distinct CDR3 sequences, more than 20% found once. The chain carries TRBV5-1 and TRBJ2-7; 7 nucleotides match TRBD1. The sample was blood, either unsorted or a sorted T cell fraction (not recorded which). The receptor was isolated from a male donor with ankylosing spondylitis or in good health (not recorded which). In nucleotides, the CDR3 is TGCGCCAGCAGCGCCTGGACAGGAGCCTACGAGCAGTACTTC. Protein sequence: CASSAWTGAYEQYF. The complete variable domain, with remaining parts taken from reference TRBV5-1 and TRBJ2-7, reads KAGVTQTPRYLIKTRGQQVTLSCSPISGHRSVSWYQQTPGQGLQFLFEYFSETQRNKGNFPGRFSGRQFSNSRSEMNVSTLELGDSALYLCASSAWTGAYEQYFGPGTRLTVT.